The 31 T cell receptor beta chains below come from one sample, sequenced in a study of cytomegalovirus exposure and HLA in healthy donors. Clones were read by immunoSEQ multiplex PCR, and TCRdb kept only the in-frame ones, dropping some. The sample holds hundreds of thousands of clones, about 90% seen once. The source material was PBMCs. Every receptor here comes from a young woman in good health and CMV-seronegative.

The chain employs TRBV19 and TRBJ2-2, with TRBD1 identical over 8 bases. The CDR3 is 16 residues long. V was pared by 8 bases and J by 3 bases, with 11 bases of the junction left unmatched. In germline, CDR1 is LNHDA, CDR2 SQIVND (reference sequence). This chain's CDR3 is CASWGPGGADTGELFF. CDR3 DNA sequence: TGTGCCAGTTGGGGTCCAGGGGGCGCGGACACCGGGGAGCTGTTTTTT.

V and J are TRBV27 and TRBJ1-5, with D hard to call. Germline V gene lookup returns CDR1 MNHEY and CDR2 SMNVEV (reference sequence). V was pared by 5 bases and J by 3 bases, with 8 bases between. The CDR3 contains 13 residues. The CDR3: CASSDTYNQPQHF. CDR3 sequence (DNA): TGTGCCAGCAGTGACACTTACAATCAGCCCCAGCATTTT.

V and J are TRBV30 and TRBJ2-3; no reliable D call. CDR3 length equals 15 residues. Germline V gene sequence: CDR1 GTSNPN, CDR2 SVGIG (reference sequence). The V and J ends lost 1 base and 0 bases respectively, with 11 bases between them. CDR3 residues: CAWSGWSPSTDTQYF. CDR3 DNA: TGTGCCTGGAGTGGTTGGAGCCCTAGCACAGATACGCAGTATTTT.

CDR3 sequence: CASIGPPYEQYF. CDR3 nucleotide sequence: TGTGCCAGCATCGGGCCCCCCTACGAGCAGTACTTC. The chain couples TRBV28 to TRBJ2-7; D not certain. The CDR3 loop spans 12 amino acids. V dropped 7 bases and J dropped 2 bases, with 9 bases sitting between them. Germline V gives CDR1 MDHEN, CDR2 SYDVKM.

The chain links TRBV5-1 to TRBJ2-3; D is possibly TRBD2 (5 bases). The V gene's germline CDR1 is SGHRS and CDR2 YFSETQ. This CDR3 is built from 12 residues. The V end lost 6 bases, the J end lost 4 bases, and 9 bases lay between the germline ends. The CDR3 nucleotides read TGCGCCAGCAAAGTCGGGGCAGATACGCAGTATTTT. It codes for CASKVGADTQYF. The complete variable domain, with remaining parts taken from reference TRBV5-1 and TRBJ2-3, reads KAGVTQTPRYLIKTRGQQVTLSCSPISGHRSVSWYQQTPGQGLQFLFEYFSETQRNKGNFPGRFSGRQFSNSRSEMNVSTLELGDSALYLCASKVGADTQYFGPGTRLTVL.

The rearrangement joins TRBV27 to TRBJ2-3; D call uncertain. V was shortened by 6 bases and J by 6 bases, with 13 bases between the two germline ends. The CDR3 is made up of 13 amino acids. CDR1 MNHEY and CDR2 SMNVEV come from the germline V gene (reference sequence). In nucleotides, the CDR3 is TGTGCCAGCAGGAAGTGGGCGACCGATACGCAGTATTTT. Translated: CASRKWATDTQYF.

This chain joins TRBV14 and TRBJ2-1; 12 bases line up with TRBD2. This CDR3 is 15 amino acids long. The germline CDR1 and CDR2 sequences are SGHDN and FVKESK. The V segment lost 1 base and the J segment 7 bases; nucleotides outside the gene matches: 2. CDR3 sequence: CASSQGLAGANEQFF. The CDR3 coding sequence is TGTGCCAGCAGCCAAGGACTAGCGGGAGCGAATGAGCAGTTCTTC.

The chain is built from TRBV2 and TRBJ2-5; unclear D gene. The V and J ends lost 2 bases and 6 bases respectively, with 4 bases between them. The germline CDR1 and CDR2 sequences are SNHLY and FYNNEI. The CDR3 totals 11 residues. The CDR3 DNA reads TGTGCCAGCAGTGAAAGCCAGACCCAGTACTTC. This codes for CASSESQTQYF.

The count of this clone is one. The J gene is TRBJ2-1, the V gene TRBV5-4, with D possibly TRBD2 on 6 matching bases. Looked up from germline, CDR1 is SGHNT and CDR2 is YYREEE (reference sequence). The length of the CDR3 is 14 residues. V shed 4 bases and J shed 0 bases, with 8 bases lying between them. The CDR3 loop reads CASSPGSSYNEQFF. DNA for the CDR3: TGTGCCAGCAGCCCCGGGAGCTCCTACAATGAGCAGTTCTTC.

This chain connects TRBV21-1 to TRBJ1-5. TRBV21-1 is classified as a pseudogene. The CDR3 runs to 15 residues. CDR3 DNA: TGTGCCAGCAGCACCCGACGGGGGTCCGATCAGCCCCAGCATTTT. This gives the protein CASSTRRGSDQPQHF.

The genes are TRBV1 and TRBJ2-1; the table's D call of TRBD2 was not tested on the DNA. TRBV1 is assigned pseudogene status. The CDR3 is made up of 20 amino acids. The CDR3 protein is CTSSQDPISGRALVDNEQFF. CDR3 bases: TGCACCAGCAGCCAAGACCCCATTAGCGGGAGGGCCCTTGTGGACAATGAGCAGTTCTTC.

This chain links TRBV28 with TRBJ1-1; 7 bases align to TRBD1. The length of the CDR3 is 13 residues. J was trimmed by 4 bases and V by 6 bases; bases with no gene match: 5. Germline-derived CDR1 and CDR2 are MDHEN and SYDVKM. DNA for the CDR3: TGTGCCAGCAGGCTTACAGGGGTCACTGAAGCTTTCTTT. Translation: CASRLTGVTEAFF.

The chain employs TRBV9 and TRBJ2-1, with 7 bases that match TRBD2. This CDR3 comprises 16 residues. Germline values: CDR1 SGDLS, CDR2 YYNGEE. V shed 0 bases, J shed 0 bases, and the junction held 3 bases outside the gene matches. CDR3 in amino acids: CASSVGGGSSYNEQFF. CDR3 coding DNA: TGTGCCAGCAGCGTAGGAGGCGGGAGCTCCTACAATGAGCAGTTCTTC.

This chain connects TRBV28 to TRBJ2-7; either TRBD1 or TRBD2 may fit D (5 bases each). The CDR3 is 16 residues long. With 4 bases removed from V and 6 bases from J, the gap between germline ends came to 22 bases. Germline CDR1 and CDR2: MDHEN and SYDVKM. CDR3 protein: CASSSSRGRLFPEQYF. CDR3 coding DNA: TGTGCCAGCAGTTCCAGCCGGGGCAGACTCTTCCCCGAGCAGTACTTC.

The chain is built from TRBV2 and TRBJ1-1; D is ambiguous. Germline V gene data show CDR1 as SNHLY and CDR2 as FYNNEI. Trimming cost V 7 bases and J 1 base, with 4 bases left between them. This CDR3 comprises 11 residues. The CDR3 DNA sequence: TGTGCCAGCATTGCGAACACTGAAGCTTTCTTT. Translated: CASIANTEAFF. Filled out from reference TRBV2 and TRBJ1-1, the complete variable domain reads EPEVTQTPSHQVTQMGQEVILRCVPISNHLYFYWYRQILGQKVEFLVSFYNNEISEKSEIFDDQFSVERPDGSNFTLKIRSTKLEDSAMYFCASIANTEAFFGQGTRLTVV.

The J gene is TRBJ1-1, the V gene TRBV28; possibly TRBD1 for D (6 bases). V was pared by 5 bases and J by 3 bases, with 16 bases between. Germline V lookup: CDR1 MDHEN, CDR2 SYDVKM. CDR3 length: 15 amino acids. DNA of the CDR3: TGTGCCAGCAGTAGAAAACAGGGAGACTACACTGAAGCTTTCTTT. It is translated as CASSRKQGDYTEAFF.

CDR3 residues: CASIGLERTLSSYEQYF. The CDR3 region has the DNA TGTGCCAGCATCGGACTAGAACGGACGCTAAGCTCCTACGAGCAGTACTTC. The genes are TRBV28 and TRBJ2-7, with 7 bases identical to TRBD2. Germline assignment: CDR1 MDHEN and CDR2 SYDVKM. The CDR3 length is 17 residues. V gave up 7 bases and J gave up 0 bases; unmatched junction bases: 15. Using reference TRBV28 and TRBJ2-7 for the parts outside the CDR3, the full variable domain is DVKVTQSSRYLVKRTGEKVFLECVQDMDHENMFWYRQDPGLGLRLIYFSYDVKMKEKGDIPEGYSVSREKKERFSLILESASTNQTSMYLCASIGLERTLSSYEQYFGPGTRLTVT.

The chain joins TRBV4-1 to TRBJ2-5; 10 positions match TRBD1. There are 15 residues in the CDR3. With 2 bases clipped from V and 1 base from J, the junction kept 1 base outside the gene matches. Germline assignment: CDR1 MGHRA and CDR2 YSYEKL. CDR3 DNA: TGCGCCAGCAGCCAAAGGACAGGGGGCCAAGAGACCCAGTACTTC. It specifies CASSQRTGGQETQYF.

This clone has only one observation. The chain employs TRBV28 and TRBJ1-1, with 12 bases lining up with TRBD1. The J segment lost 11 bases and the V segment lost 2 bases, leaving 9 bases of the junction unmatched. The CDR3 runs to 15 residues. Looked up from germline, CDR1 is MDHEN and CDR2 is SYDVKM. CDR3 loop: CASSLGTGGRLAAFF. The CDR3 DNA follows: TGTGCCAGCAGTTTAGGGACAGGGGGCCGTCTAGCGGCTTTCTTT. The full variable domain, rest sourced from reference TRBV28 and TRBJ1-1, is DVKVTQSSRYLVKRTGEKVFLECVQDMDHENMFWYRQDPGLGLRLIYFSYDVKMKEKGDIPEGYSVSREKKERFSLILESASTNQTSMYLCASSLGTGGRLAAFFGQGTRLTVV.

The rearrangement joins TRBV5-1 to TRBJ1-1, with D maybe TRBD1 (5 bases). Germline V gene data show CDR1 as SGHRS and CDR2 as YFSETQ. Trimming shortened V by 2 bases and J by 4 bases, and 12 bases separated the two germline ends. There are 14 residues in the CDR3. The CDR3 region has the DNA TGCGCCAGCAGCTTTAGTCAGGGTTTCACTGAAGCTTTCTTT. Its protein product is CASSFSQGFTEAFF.

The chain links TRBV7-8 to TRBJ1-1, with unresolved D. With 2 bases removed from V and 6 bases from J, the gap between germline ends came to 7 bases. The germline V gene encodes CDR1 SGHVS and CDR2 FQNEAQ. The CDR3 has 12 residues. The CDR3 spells CASSLLGPEAFF. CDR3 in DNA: TGTGCCAGCAGCTTATTGGGTCCTGAAGCTTTCTTT.

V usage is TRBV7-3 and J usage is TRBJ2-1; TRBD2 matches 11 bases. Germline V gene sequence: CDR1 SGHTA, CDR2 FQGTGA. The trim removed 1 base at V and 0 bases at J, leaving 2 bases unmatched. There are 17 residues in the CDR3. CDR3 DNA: TGTGCCAGCAGCTTAATTAGCGGGAGGGCCTCCTACAATGAGCAGTTCTTC. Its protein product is CASSLISGRASYNEQFF. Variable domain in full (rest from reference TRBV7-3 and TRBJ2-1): GAGVSQTPSNKVTEKGKYVELRCDPISGHTALYWYRQSLGQGPEFLIYFQGTGAADDSGLPNDRFFAVRPEGSVSTLKIQRTERGDSAVYLCASSLISGRASYNEQFFGPGTRLTVL.

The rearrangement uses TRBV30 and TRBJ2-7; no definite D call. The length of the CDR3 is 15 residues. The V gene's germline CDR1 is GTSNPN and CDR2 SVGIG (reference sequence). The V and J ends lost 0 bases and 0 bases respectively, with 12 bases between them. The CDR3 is CAWSVHEMSSYEQYF. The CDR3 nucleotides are TGTGCCTGGAGTGTACATGAAATGAGCTCCTACGAGCAGTACTTC.

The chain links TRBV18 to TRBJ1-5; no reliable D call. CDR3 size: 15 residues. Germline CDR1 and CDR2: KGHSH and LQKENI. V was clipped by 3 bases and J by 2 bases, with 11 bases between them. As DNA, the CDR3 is TGTGCCAGCTCACCGAGGGAGAGGGGCAATCAGCCCCAGCATTTT. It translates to CASSPRERGNQPQHF.

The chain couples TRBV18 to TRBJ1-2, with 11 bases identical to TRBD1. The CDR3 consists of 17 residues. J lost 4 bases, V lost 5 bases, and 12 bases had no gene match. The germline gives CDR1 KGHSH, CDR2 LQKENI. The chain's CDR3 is CASSDDFGQGAPYGYTF. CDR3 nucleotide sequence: TGTGCCAGCTCAGATGATTTTGGACAGGGGGCTCCCTATGGCTACACCTTC.

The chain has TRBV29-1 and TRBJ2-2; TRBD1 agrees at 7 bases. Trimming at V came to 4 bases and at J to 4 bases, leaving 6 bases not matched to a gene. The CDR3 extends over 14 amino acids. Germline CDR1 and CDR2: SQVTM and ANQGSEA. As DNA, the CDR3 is TGCAGCGTTGCCGGACAGGAGAGCACCGGGGAGCTGTTTTTT. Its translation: CSVAGQESTGELFF.

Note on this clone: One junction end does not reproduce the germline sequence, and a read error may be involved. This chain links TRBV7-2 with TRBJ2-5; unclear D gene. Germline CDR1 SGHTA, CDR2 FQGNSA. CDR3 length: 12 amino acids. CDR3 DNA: TGTGCTAGCAAGTGGGTAGGGGAGACCCAGTACTTC. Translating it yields CASKWVGETQYF. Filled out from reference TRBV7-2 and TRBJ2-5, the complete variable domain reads GAGVSQSPSNKVTEKGKDVELRCDPISGHTALYWYRQSLGQGLEFLIYFQGNSAPDKSGLPSDRFSAERTGGSVSTLTIQRTQQEDSAVYLCASKWVGETQYFGPGTRLLVL.

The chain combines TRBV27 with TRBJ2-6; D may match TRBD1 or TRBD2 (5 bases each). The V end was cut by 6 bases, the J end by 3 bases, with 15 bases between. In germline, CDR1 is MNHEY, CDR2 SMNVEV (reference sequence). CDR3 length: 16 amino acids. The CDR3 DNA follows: TGTGCCAGCAGCCTCCCAGGGAGCAGTGGGGCCAACGTCCTGACTTTC. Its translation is CASSLPGSSGANVLTF.

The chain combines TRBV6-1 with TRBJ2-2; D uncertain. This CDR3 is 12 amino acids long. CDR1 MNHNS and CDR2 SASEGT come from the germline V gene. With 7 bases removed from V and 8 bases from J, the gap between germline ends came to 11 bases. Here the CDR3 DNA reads TGTGCCAGCACAGTAACAACTGGGGAGCTGTTTTTT. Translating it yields CASTVTTGELFF.

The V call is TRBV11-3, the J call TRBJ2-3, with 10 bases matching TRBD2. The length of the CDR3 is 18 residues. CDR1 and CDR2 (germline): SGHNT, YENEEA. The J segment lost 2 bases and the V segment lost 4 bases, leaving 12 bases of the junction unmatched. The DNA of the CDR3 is TGTGCCAGCAGCTCTGTAGCGGGAGGCCCCCTTGTCACAGATACGCAGTATTTT. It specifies CASSSVAGGPLVTDTQYF.

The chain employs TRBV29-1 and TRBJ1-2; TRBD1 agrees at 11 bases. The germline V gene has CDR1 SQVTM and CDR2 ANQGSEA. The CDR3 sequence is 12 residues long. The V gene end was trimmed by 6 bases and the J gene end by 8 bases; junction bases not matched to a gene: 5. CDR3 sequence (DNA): TGCAGCGTCTGGACAGGGGGCTTCGGCTACACCTTC. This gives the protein CSVWTGGFGYTF.